A selection of T cell receptor beta chains follows, all from one sample in a study of identical twins. TCRdb re-called the 5' RACE reads through MiXCR, storing one row per CDR3 protein. The table shows 1.5 million to 2 million distinct CDR3 sequences, with roughly a third occurring only once. The sample comprised cord blood. These receptors came from a newborn girl in good health. The CDR3 runs from the conserved cysteine through the conserved F or W. A D gene is named only where the DNA matches it firmly. Size values are once, few and many counts, or a class for expanded clones, and some rows have none.

v_gene: TRBV4-1
d_gene: TRBD1
abundance: NA
j_gene: TRBJ1-5
CDR3aa: CASSQVIYKLRDRGNQPQHF

v_gene: TRBV6-7
d_gene: NA
abundance: NA
j_gene: TRBJ2-7
CDR3aa: CASSYHYYEQYF

v_gene: TRBV12-3/TRBV12-4
d_gene: NA
abundance: NA
j_gene: TRBJ1-6
CDR3aa: CASMQGRSSYNSPLHF

v_gene: TRBV27
d_gene: NA
abundance: NA
j_gene: TRBJ1-1
CDR3aa: CASSLGWLGNTEAFF

v_gene: TRBV27
d_gene: NA
abundance: NA
j_gene: TRBJ1-6
CDR3aa: CASSPVGGGSYNSPLHF

v_gene: TRBV7-9
d_gene: NA
abundance: NA
j_gene: TRBJ1-1
CDR3aa: CASPEGQWNTEAFF

v_gene: TRBV6-1
d_gene: TRBD2
abundance: NA
j_gene: TRBJ2-3
CDR3aa: CASRVAGSDTQYF

v_gene: TRBV4-1
d_gene: NA
abundance: NA
j_gene: TRBJ1-1
CDR3aa: CASSQVLTGLNTEAFF

v_gene: TRBV20-1
d_gene: NA
abundance: few
j_gene: TRBJ1-4
CDR3aa: CSAKTVATNEKLFF

v_gene: TRBV5-8
d_gene: NA
abundance: NA
j_gene: TRBJ2-7
CDR3aa: CASRIPGDHEQYF

v_gene: TRBV7-2
d_gene: NA
abundance: NA
j_gene: TRBJ1-1
CDR3aa: CASSLRWDWANTEAFF

v_gene: TRBV25-1
d_gene: TRBD1
abundance: NA
j_gene: TRBJ2-1
CDR3aa: CASSEYTVVRQGKDNEQFF

v_gene: TRBV6-6
d_gene: NA
abundance: NA
j_gene: TRBJ1-4
CDR3aa: CASSDGRPGEKLFF

v_gene: TRBV7-8
d_gene: NA
abundance: few
j_gene: TRBJ2-7
CDR3aa: CASSLLAVRFPIKPYEQYF

v_gene: TRBV9
d_gene: NA
abundance: many
j_gene: TRBJ2-6
CDR3aa: CASSVRPGEGANVLTF

v_gene: TRBV12-3/TRBV12-4
d_gene: TRBD1
abundance: NA
j_gene: TRBJ1-6
CDR3aa: CASSLRDRGSYNSPLHF

v_gene: TRBV28
d_gene: NA
abundance: few
j_gene: TRBJ2-6
CDR3aa: CASSYGIDGANVLTF

v_gene: TRBV6-1
d_gene: NA
abundance: few
j_gene: TRBJ2-1
CDR3aa: CASSEVGGPPYNEQFF

v_gene: TRBV19
d_gene: NA
abundance: many
j_gene: TRBJ1-5
CDR3aa: CASSIDRGRNQPQHF

v_gene: TRBV30
d_gene: NA
abundance: NA
j_gene: TRBJ1-5
CDR3aa: CAWRRDVNQPQHF

v_gene: TRBV3-1
d_gene: TRBD2
abundance: few
j_gene: TRBJ2-7
CDR3aa: CASSQLVGGAYEQYF

v_gene: TRBV10-1
d_gene: TRBD2
abundance: NA
j_gene: TRBJ2-3
CDR3aa: CASSGPTSGGNTDTQYF

v_gene: TRBV7-2
d_gene: NA
abundance: few
j_gene: TRBJ2-5
CDR3aa: CASSEEGTLYQETQYF

v_gene: TRBV18
d_gene: NA
abundance: few
j_gene: TRBJ2-5
CDR3aa: CASSPRSLRGETQYF

v_gene: TRBV6-5
d_gene: NA
abundance: NA
j_gene: TRBJ2-4
CDR3aa: CASTLDHLAKNIQYF

v_gene: TRBV29-1
d_gene: TRBD1
abundance: few
j_gene: TRBJ1-1
CDR3aa: CSVAQGAVSFMNTEAFF

v_gene: TRBV29-1
d_gene: NA
abundance: many
j_gene: TRBJ2-1
CDR3aa: CSVVLSSYNEQFF

v_gene: TRBV5-6
d_gene: NA
abundance: few
j_gene: TRBJ1-6
CDR3aa: CASSLRPNYNSPLHF

v_gene: TRBV7-2
d_gene: TRBD2
abundance: few
j_gene: TRBJ2-1
CDR3aa: CASSPSGSAYNEQFF

v_gene: TRBV24-1
d_gene: NA
abundance: NA
j_gene: TRBJ2-2
CDR3aa: CATSDYGTPTGELFF

v_gene: TRBV4-1
d_gene: TRBD2
abundance: few
j_gene: TRBJ2-5
CDR3aa: CASSQYPGGQETQYF

v_gene: TRBV27
d_gene: NA
abundance: NA
j_gene: TRBJ2-5
CDR3aa: CASSSIPFSRLTRNEQYF

v_gene: TRBV12-3/TRBV12-4
d_gene: TRBD2
abundance: few
j_gene: TRBJ2-1
CDR3aa: CASSFPLAGSDEQFF

v_gene: TRBV4-1
d_gene: NA
abundance: NA
j_gene: TRBJ2-1
CDR3aa: CASSRLPYNEQFF

v_gene: TRBV20-1
d_gene: NA
abundance: many
j_gene: TRBJ2-1
CDR3aa: CSALASGSYNEQFF

v_gene: TRBV14
d_gene: NA
abundance: few
j_gene: TRBJ1-4
CDR3aa: CASSHRGHDEKLFF

v_gene: TRBV7-2
d_gene: TRBD2
abundance: NA
j_gene: TRBJ2-1
CDR3aa: CASSASGNNEQFF

v_gene: TRBV5-6
d_gene: NA
abundance: NA
j_gene: TRBJ2-7
CDR3aa: CASTQTTYEQYF

v_gene: TRBV25-1
d_gene: TRBD2
abundance: NA
j_gene: NA
CDR3aa: CASSGTSRIHEQYF

v_gene: TRBV11-2
d_gene: TRBD2
abundance: NA
j_gene: TRBJ2-3
CDR3aa: CASSSATSGSPDTQYF

v_gene: TRBV20-1
d_gene: NA
abundance: NA
j_gene: TRBJ2-7
CDR3aa: CSARVKLRGAEQYF

v_gene: TRBV4-2
d_gene: TRBD2
abundance: NA
j_gene: TRBJ2-5
CDR3aa: CASSQDFRGGGETQYF

v_gene: TRBV29-1
d_gene: NA
abundance: NA
j_gene: TRBJ1-3
CDR3aa: CSVEGGGGNTIYF

v_gene: TRBV20-1
d_gene: TRBD2
abundance: NA
j_gene: TRBJ2-7
CDR3aa: CSARDGGTSGYEQYF

v_gene: TRBV6-5
d_gene: NA
abundance: NA
j_gene: TRBJ2-2
CDR3aa: CASSYKGGTGELFF

v_gene: TRBV12-3/TRBV12-4
d_gene: TRBD2
abundance: NA
j_gene: TRBJ2-7
CDR3aa: CASSFERGGYEQYF

v_gene: TRBV28
d_gene: TRBD2
abundance: few
j_gene: TRBJ2-3
CDR3aa: CASSNVPGTSGRADTQYF

v_gene: TRBV30
d_gene: NA
abundance: NA
j_gene: TRBJ2-4
CDR3aa: CAWSEAPTTGQYF

v_gene: TRBV28
d_gene: TRBD1
abundance: few
j_gene: TRBJ1-1
CDR3aa: CASSASTGANTEAFF

v_gene: TRBV12-3/TRBV12-4
d_gene: NA
abundance: many
j_gene: TRBJ2-7
CDR3aa: CASRATSRAYEQYF

v_gene: TRBV10-3
d_gene: TRBD1
abundance: NA
j_gene: TRBJ2-7
CDR3aa: CAITGTGGSHEQYF